The rows below give T cell receptor beta chains drawn from one sample of a study of blood T cell repertoires in COVID-19. Repertoires were generated with immunoSEQ multiplex PCR, while TCRdb's copy carries only in-frame clones and drops some. The sample holds tens of thousands of clones, 85% to 90% seen once. Sequencing used peripheral blood. The receptor set was obtained from a woman aged 50 to 60 with active or convalescent COVID-19. Both conserved end residues are part of each CDR3. Fields, in order: D gene, J gene, clone size, V gene, CDR3 DNA, CDR3 protein. The D gene is left open where the match is weak. Rows give clone size only sometimes, using once, few, many, or a class for an expanded clone.

>TRBD2|TRBJ2-1|.|TRBV12-5
TGTGCTAGTGGTCTACCATACAGGACTAGCGGAGACAATGAGCAGTTCTTC
CASGLPYRTSGDNEQFF
>.|TRBJ2-1|.|TRBV2
TGTGCCAGCAGTGAATTGGATAAAGGGGGCAATGAGCAGTTCTTC
CASSELDKGGNEQFF
>TRBD2|TRBJ2-7|.|TRBV10-3
TGTGCCATCAGTGAGTCGGTTCTAGCGGGATCACCCCCTTACGAGCAGTACTTC
CAISESVLAGSPPYEQYF
>TRBD1|TRBJ1-3|.|TRBV11-2
TGTGCCAGCAGCTTAGAAGGAACAGGGGCTGGAAACACCATATATTTT
CASSLEGTGAGNTIYF
>.|TRBJ2-1|.|TRBV12-5
TGTGCTAGTGGGACTACGAATGAGCAGTTCTTC
CASGTTNEQFF
>.|TRBJ2-4|.|TRBV11-2
TGTGCCAGCAGCAGGGAGGCCAAAAACATTCAGTACTTC
CASSREAKNIQYF
>.|TRBJ1-2|.|TRBV10-3
TGTGCCATCAGTGCATCGGGAGGACTCCCTACTCTAAACTATGGCTACACCTTC
CAISASGGLPTLNYGYTF
>TRBD2|TRBJ2-1|.|TRBV7-6
TGTGCCAGCAGCTTTGGACTAGCTGAGTGGGGACGAGAGCAGTTCTTC
CASSFGLAEWGREQFF
>.|TRBJ2-7|.|TRBV30
TGTGCCTGGAATCAGGGGCCTGAGCAGTACTTC
CAWNQGPEQYF
>.|TRBJ1-4|.|TRBV28
TGTGCCAGCAGTTTGGAACAGGCACTGTTTTTT
CASSLEQALFF
>.|TRBJ1-1|.|TRBV29-1
TGCAGCGTTGAAGATATCGCGGACATCCACACTGAAGCTTTCTTT
CSVEDIADIHTEAFF
>.|TRBJ2-7|.|TRBV19
TGTGCCAGTAGTATTAACTACGGGTCCTACGAGCAGTACTTC
CASSINYGSYEQYF
>TRBD2|TRBJ2-5|.|TRBV5-4
TGTGCCAGCAGCTTGTACGCGGGAGGCCCCCAAGAGACCCAGTACTTC
CASSLYAGGPQETQYF
>TRBD2|TRBJ2-1|.|TRBV7-8
TGTGCCAGCAGCTTAGATGCGGGAGTATCCTACAATGAGCAGTTCTTC
CASSLDAGVSYNEQFF
>.|TRBJ1-1|once|TRBV12-3/TRBV12-4
TGTGCCAGCAGAGAGGGGGGGACTGAAGCTTTCTTT
CASREGGTEAFF
>TRBD1|TRBJ2-1|.|TRBV24-1
TGTGCCACCAGTGAAGGGACAGGGATGCACTCCTACAATGAGCAGTTCTTC
CATSEGTGMHSYNEQFF
>TRBD1|TRBJ2-1|.|TRBV30
TGTGCCTGGAATGGTCCCACAGGGGGCTCCTACAATGAGCAGTTCTTC
CAWNGPTGGSYNEQFF
>TRBD1|TRBJ1-1|few|TRBV6-5
TGTGCCAGCAGTTACTCAACGCAGGGGGCAACTGAAGCTTTCTTT
CASSYSTQGATEAFF
>.|TRBJ2-2|.|TRBV5-1
TGCGCCAGCAGCTTCGGGTCCCCGAACACCGGGGAGCTGTTTTTT
CASSFGSPNTGELFF
>.|TRBJ1-5|.|TRBV2
TGTGCCAGCAGTGATCACTCGGGGGATAATCAGCCCCAGCATTTT
CASSDHSGDNQPQHF
>.|TRBJ1-6|medium-sized|TRBV5-4
TGTGCCAGCAGCTTGGGGCAAAGCGGGGGGACTAATTCACCCCTCCACTTT
CASSLGQSGGTNSPLHF
>.|TRBJ1-1|once|TRBV9
TGTGCCAGCAGCGTAATAGGTGAAAGTGGGCTTTCTGAAGCTTTCTTT
CASSVIGESGLSEAFF
>.|TRBJ1-1|.|TRBV20-1
TGCAGTGCTGGAGGCGGCGCTGAAGCTTTCTTT
CSAGGGAEAFF
>.|TRBJ2-7|.|TRBV18
TGTGCCAGCCTCCGGACAGAAACCTACGAGCAGTACTTC
CASLRTETYEQYF
>TRBD1|TRBJ2-2|.|TRBV30
TGTGCCTGGAGGGGACAGGGGGCAGGCGGGGAGCTGTTTTTT
CAWRGQGAGGELFF
>TRBD1|TRBJ2-1|once|TRBV7-6
TGTGCCAGCAGCTTAGCGCCACAGGGGGCGAATAATGAGCAGTTCTTC
CASSLAPQGANNEQFF
>.|TRBJ2-1|.|TRBV19
TGTGCCAGTAGTATCGGTCCGTACAATGAGCAGTTCTTC
CASSIGPYNEQFF
>.|TRBJ2-3|once|TRBV28
TGTGCCAGCCGTCTTTCGGATACGCAGTATTTT
CASRLSDTQYF
>.|TRBJ1-3|once|TRBV5-6
TGTGCCAGCAGCGACATCGGCCGCTCTGGAAACACCATATATTTT
CASSDIGRSGNTIYF
>TRBD2|TRBJ2-3|.|TRBV11-2
TGTGCCAGCAGCCGTGGGACTAGCGGGAGGAGCACAGATACGCAGTATTTT
CASSRGTSGRSTDTQYF
>TRBD2|TRBJ2-1|.|TRBV7-9
TGTGCCAGCAGCTTAGGTAGGACTAGCGCTCTCAATGAGCAGTTCTTC
CASSLGRTSALNEQFF
>TRBD2|TRBJ2-3|.|TRBV27
TGTGCCAGCAGTCCCACCATCTCCCTAGCGGGAGTTCCAGATACGCAGTATTTT
CASSPTISLAGVPDTQYF
>.|TRBJ1-2|.|TRBV18
TGTGCCAGCTCACCAAGAGGGTATGGGCATGGCTACACCTTC
CASSPRGYGHGYTF
>TRBD1|TRBJ1-1|.|TRBV4-2
TGTGCCAGCAGCCAAGGGGGACAGGGTGGTGCTTTCTTT
CASSQGGQGGAFF
>.|TRBJ1-1|few|TRBV2
TGTGCCAGCAGTGAACGACAGGAATCGGAAGCTTTCTTT
CASSERQESEAFF
>TRBD2|TRBJ2-2|.|TRBV7-7
TGTGCTAGCAGCTTAGCGGCGGGGGTTCCCGGGGAGCTGTTTTTT
CASSLAAGVPGELFF
>.|TRBJ2-7|.|TRBV19
TGTGCCAGCAGGGGCGGTCCCAGCTCCTACGAGCAGTACTTC
CASRGGPSSYEQYF
>TRBD1|TRBJ1-1|.|TRBV11-2
TGTGCCAGCAGTGCTCGGGACAGCATGAACACTGAAGCTTTCTTT
CASSARDSMNTEAFF
>TRBD1|TRBJ2-1|.|TRBV19
TGTGCCAGTTCAAAGGACAGGTTCACCTACAATGAGCAGTTCTTC
CASSKDRFTYNEQFF
>.|TRBJ2-3|.|TRBV5-6
TGTGCCAGCAGCTTGGGCGCAGATACGCAGTATTTT
CASSLGADTQYF
>.|TRBJ2-4|.|TRBV6-9
TGTGCCAGCAGTCCCAGACAGGATCGAGGCAATGGAAAAAACATTCAGTACTTC
CASSPRQDRGNGKNIQYF
>.|TRBJ2-2|once|TRBV11-2
TGTGCCAGCAGCTTAGAAGGGGGATCGAACACCGGGGAGCTGTTTTTT
CASSLEGGSNTGELFF
>TRBD2|TRBJ2-1|.|TRBV29-1
TGCAGCGTTGGGGCTAGCGGGGGGGACAATGAGCAGTTCTTC
CSVGASGGDNEQFF
>.|TRBJ1-1|.|TRBV28
TGTGCCAGCAGTTACAACGACAGAATGAACACTGAAGCTTTCTTT
CASSYNDRMNTEAFF
>.|TRBJ1-2|.|TRBV9
TGTGCCAGCAGCGTAGGACAGTCATCCAACTATGGCTACACCTTC
CASSVGQSSNYGYTF
>.|TRBJ1-2|.|TRBV30
TGTGCCTGGAGTGTAAGGGGTTGGAACTATGGCTACACCTTC
CAWSVRGWNYGYTF
>TRBD2|TRBJ2-1|once|TRBV7-6
TGTGCCAGCAGCTTAGCCAAGAGTGCTAGCGGAGCTTACAATGAGCAGTTCTTC
CASSLAKSASGAYNEQFF
>.|TRBJ2-2|.|TRBV9
TGTGCCAGCAGCGTAGATCGGAGCAGGGGCCCCAGGGAGCTGTTTTTT
CASSVDRSRGPRELFF
>TRBD2|TRBJ2-7|once|TRBV7-3
TGTGCCAGCAGCTTCAAGGGAGGGGACGAGCAGTACTTC
CASSFKGGDEQYF
>.|TRBJ1-2|once|TRBV2
TGTGCCAGCACCCCCCAAGGCGGGGGGCTAAACTATGGCTACACCTTC
CASTPQGGGLNYGYTF
>TRBD1|TRBJ2-5|.|TRBV4-1
TGCGCCAGCAGCTACAATTCCGGGCCTAAGGGGGCGGAGACCCAGTACTTC
CASSYNSGPKGAETQYF
>.|TRBJ1-5|.|TRBV5-1
TGCGCCAGCAGCCCTGGCGTGGGGGGTAGGAGGGAGCCCCAGCATTTT
CASSPGVGGRREPQHF
>.|TRBJ2-7|once|TRBV19
TGTGCCAGTAGTACAAAGTTGGGGGGCTACGAGCAGTACTTC
CASSTKLGGYEQYF
>.|TRBJ1-1|.|TRBV30
TGTGCCTGGAGTGTACCTGGCCTAGGGGCTGAAGCTTTCTTT
CAWSVPGLGAEAFF
>TRBD2|TRBJ2-1|.|TRBV3-1/TRBV3-2
TGTGCCAGCAGCTCTAGCGGGAGTGGGTCGTATGAGCAGTTCTTC
CASSSSGSGSYEQFF